This TCR beta chain appears in the sequencing data of a study of regulatory T cells in long-lasting Graves disease. Arm-PCR of CDR3 regions and iRepertoire HTBI primers were the basis on which TCR beta libraries were built. In TCRdb, the multiplex PCR reads were re-called with MiXCR into one record per CDR3 protein. The sample lists fewer than 650,000 distinct CDR3 sequences; 16% were seen once. In the case of this clonotype: At one of its ends the junction is not consistent with the germline gene, which may arise from a read error.

Time point denoted: newly diagnosed GD, antithyroid drugs for less than 3 months. The TCR library was prepared using RNA isolated from PBMCs. Staff took roughly 8.8 milliliters of peripheral blood and put it into EDTA tubes. The CDR3 spans 15 residues. CDR1 is SGHDN and CDR2 is FVKESK in the germline V gene. These same records also appear under a second study, on T cells in Graves' hyperthyroidism and ophthalmopathy. As reported in that work: Blood shared most expanded thyroid clonotypes above 0.001. Ophthalmopathy was told apart from stable hyperthyroidism by a 13 V-J model.

Sequencing was performed on peripheral blood mononuclear cells (PBMCs), taken at new diagnosis, from a patient treated with antithyroid drugs. The receptor's source is a woman between 25 and 40 years old with Graves disease. V and J are TRBV14 and TRBJ2-7; 8 bases are a match to TRBD2. The CDR3 DNA follows: TGTGCCAGCAGCCGAAGCGGGAGTGGCTCCTACGAGCGGTACTTC. This encodes CASSRSGSGSYERYF.